By proportion, the clone carrying this T cell receptor (beta chain) is medium-sized (0.01 to 0.1%). This specimen comes from a study of T cell repertoires in aging, cancer and after chemotherapy. A mixed TRB-A/B primer pool amplified rearranged TRB by multiplex touch-down PCR. Via MiXCR, TCRdb re-called the multiplex PCR reads, giving one row per CDR3 protein. The repertoire holds roughly 1,500 distinct CDR3 sequences, with 21% as singletons. Peripheral blood genomic DNA, not sorted cells or RNA, was the template. Germline loops: CDR1 LNHDA, CDR2 SQIVND (reference sequence). After removal of 5 bases from V and 4 bases from J, the junction contained 5 bases not matched to a gene. The CDR3 runs 15 residues.

Source material: blood. This TCR derives from a human donor with a solid tumor. This chain joins TRBV19 and TRBJ2-1, with 10 bases identical to TRBD2. The CDR3, as DNA: TGTGCCAGTAGTCTAACTAGCGGGGATTACAATGAGCAGTTCTTC. Protein: CASSLTSGDYNEQFF.